This TCR beta chain was sequenced during a study of blood T cell repertoires in COVID-19. Background on the study: Samples came from the United States, Italy and Spain, spanning acute and convalescent COVID-19. Nucleic acid was either cDNA or gDNA, and it came from T cells, B-cell-depleted T cells, or PBMCs.

This clone was detected only a few times. The germline gives CDR1 LNHNV, CDR2 YYDKDF (reference sequence). The CDR3 has 16 residues. J was trimmed by 3 bases and V by 0 bases; bases with no gene match: 8. TCRdb's table, derived via immunoSEQ multiplex PCR, lists solely in-frame clones and lacks some. The sample includes 350,000 to 400,000 clones, around 91% of them seen just once. The chain carries TRBV15 and TRBJ2-7; 7 bases are shared with TRBD2. What was sequenced was peripheral blood. The clonotype comes from a man between 18 and 29 years old with active or convalescent COVID-19. The CDR3 protein is CATSRDLASGGYEQYF. For the CDR3, the DNA is TGTGCCACCAGCAGAGATCTGGCTAGCGGCGGCTACGAGCAGTACTTC. Filled out from reference TRBV15 and TRBJ2-7, the complete variable domain reads DAMVIQNPRYQVTQFGKPVTLSCSQTLNHNVMYWYQQKSSQAPKLLFHYYDKDFNNEADTPDNFQSRRPNTSFCFLDIRSPGLGDTAMYLCATSRDLASGGYEQYFGPGTRLTVT.